These T cell receptor beta chains were read from a single sample in a study of CD8+ T cells in alopecia areata. The protocol was immunoSEQ multiplex PCR, while the TCRdb copy is restricted to in-frame clones and leaves out a portion. Of 140,000 to 150,000 clones in the sample, around 51% are singletons; the top ten hold 0.99%. The specimen was CD4+ T cells sorted from blood, collected at week 0. All receptors derive from a human donor with alopecia areata. CDR3s include the opening cysteine and the closing phenylalanine or tryptophan. D genes are given only for firm matches. Rows may omit the clone size; those that give it use once, few, many or a size class.

d_gene: NA; j_gene: TRBJ2-3; v_gene: TRBV7-2; abundance: few; CDR3nt: TGTGCCAGCAGGCCTTATACAGATACGCAGTATTTT; CDR3aa: CASRPYTDTQYF
d_gene: NA; j_gene: TRBJ1-4; v_gene: TRBV5-1; abundance: NA; CDR3nt: TGCGCCAGCAGCTTGGGTACAGGGACAACTAATGAAAAACTGTTTTTT; CDR3aa: CASSLGTGTTNEKLFF
d_gene: TRBD2; j_gene: TRBJ2-3; v_gene: TRBV5-6; abundance: NA; CDR3nt: TGTGCCAGCAGCACTGGGACTAGCGGGAGTGATACGCAGTATTTT; CDR3aa: CASSTGTSGSDTQYF
d_gene: NA; j_gene: TRBJ2-6; v_gene: TRBV19; abundance: NA; CDR3nt: TGTGCCAGTAAGTTACAGGAAACCTCTGGGGCCAACGTCCTGACTTTC; CDR3aa: CASKLQETSGANVLTF
d_gene: TRBD1; j_gene: TRBJ2-7; v_gene: TRBV5-1; abundance: NA; CDR3nt: TGCGCCAGCTCTCGGACAGGGGGGAACTACGAGCAGTACTTC; CDR3aa: CASSRTGGNYEQYF
d_gene: NA; j_gene: TRBJ2-6; v_gene: TRBV4-3; abundance: NA; CDR3nt: TGCGCCAGCAGCCAAGCCGGAAGTGGGGCCAACGTCCTGACTTTC; CDR3aa: CASSQAGSGANVLTF
d_gene: TRBD1; j_gene: TRBJ1-5; v_gene: TRBV28; abundance: NA; CDR3nt: TGTGCCAGCAGGAGACAGGGTGTAAATCAGCCCCAGCATTTT; CDR3aa: CASRRQGVNQPQHF
d_gene: NA; j_gene: TRBJ1-2; v_gene: TRBV4-2; abundance: NA; CDR3nt: TGTGCCAGCAGCCAAGCGGCAGGCTATGGCTACACCTTC; CDR3aa: CASSQAAGYGYTF
d_gene: NA; j_gene: TRBJ1-1; v_gene: TRBV27; abundance: NA; CDR3nt: TGTGCCAGCAGCCCACAGGGAAGCACTGAAGCTTTCTTT; CDR3aa: CASSPQGSTEAFF
d_gene: TRBD1; j_gene: TRBJ2-3; v_gene: TRBV15; abundance: NA; CDR3nt: TGTGCCACCAGCAGAGCTATGGACAGGGACACAGATACGCAGTATTTT; CDR3aa: CATSRAMDRDTDTQYF
d_gene: NA; j_gene: TRBJ1-4; v_gene: TRBV29-1; abundance: NA; CDR3nt: TGCAGCGTTGAAGAGGACGACGAAAAACTGTTTTTT; CDR3aa: CSVEEDDEKLFF
d_gene: NA; j_gene: TRBJ2-5; v_gene: TRBV7-3; abundance: NA; CDR3nt: TGTGCCAGCAGCTTAAGTGGGGCGGGACGCCAAGAGACCCAGTACTTC; CDR3aa: CASSLSGAGRQETQYF
d_gene: NA; j_gene: TRBJ2-7; v_gene: TRBV25-1; abundance: NA; CDR3nt: TGTGCCACCAGCCAGGGACCCTCCTACGAGCAGTACTTC; CDR3aa: CATSQGPSYEQYF
d_gene: NA; j_gene: TRBJ2-3; v_gene: TRBV5-4; abundance: many; CDR3nt: TGTGCCAGCAGCTTGTCGGTAGATACGCAGTATTTT; CDR3aa: CASSLSVDTQYF
d_gene: NA; j_gene: TRBJ2-5; v_gene: TRBV7-2; abundance: NA; CDR3nt: TGTGCCAGCAGCTTGGGGGGCGGGGAGACCCAGTACTTC; CDR3aa: CASSLGGGETQYF
d_gene: NA; j_gene: TRBJ2-6; v_gene: TRBV30; abundance: once; CDR3nt: TGTGCCTGGTCCTCTGGGGCCAACGTCCTGACTTTC; CDR3aa: CAWSSGANVLTF
d_gene: NA; j_gene: TRBJ2-7; v_gene: TRBV15; abundance: NA; CDR3nt: TGTGCCACCAGCAGCGGACCGTGGGGATCCTACGAGCAGTACTTC; CDR3aa: CATSSGPWGSYEQYF
d_gene: NA; j_gene: TRBJ1-1; v_gene: TRBV20-1; abundance: NA; CDR3nt: TGCGGACAAGAGGACACTGAAGCTTTCTTT; CDR3aa: CGQEDTEAFF
d_gene: NA; j_gene: TRBJ2-4; v_gene: TRBV29-1; abundance: few; CDR3nt: TGCAGCGTTGCCGTGACCATTACGGACATTCAGTACTTC; CDR3aa: CSVAVTITDIQYF
d_gene: NA; j_gene: TRBJ2-1; v_gene: TRBV11-2; abundance: few; CDR3nt: TGTGCCAGCAGCTTAGGCGGGGTAGCTTCTAATGAGCAGTTCTTC; CDR3aa: CASSLGGVASNEQFF
d_gene: TRBD2; j_gene: TRBJ2-3; v_gene: TRBV14; abundance: NA; CDR3nt: TGTGCCAGCAGGACTAGCGGTGGTACGCAGTATTTT; CDR3aa: CASRTSGGTQYF
d_gene: NA; j_gene: TRBJ1-2; v_gene: TRBV9; abundance: NA; CDR3nt: TGTGCCAGCAGCGTAGTAGCAGGTAGCTATGGCTACACCTTC; CDR3aa: CASSVVAGSYGYTF
d_gene: NA; j_gene: TRBJ1-2; v_gene: TRBV30; abundance: once; CDR3nt: TGTGCCTGGACCGCAGGAGCCTATGGCTACACCTTC; CDR3aa: CAWTAGAYGYTF
d_gene: NA; j_gene: TRBJ2-2; v_gene: TRBV9; abundance: NA; CDR3nt: TGTGCCAGTAAACCAGAGCAGCGGAACACCGGGGAGCTGTTTTTT; CDR3aa: CASKPEQRNTGELFF
d_gene: NA; j_gene: TRBJ2-7; v_gene: TRBV7-9; abundance: NA; CDR3nt: TGTGCCAGCAGCTTAGCGGGGCCAACTACCTACGAGCAGTACTTC; CDR3aa: CASSLAGPTTYEQYF
d_gene: NA; j_gene: TRBJ2-4; v_gene: TRBV4-2; abundance: NA; CDR3nt: TGTGCCAGCAGCCAAGACCGGGTTGCCAAAAACATTCAGTACTTC; CDR3aa: CASSQDRVAKNIQYF
d_gene: NA; j_gene: TRBJ1-1; v_gene: TRBV6-5; abundance: medium-sized; CDR3nt: TGTGCCAGCAGTAGTCAGGGTATGAACACTGAAGCTTTCTTT; CDR3aa: CASSSQGMNTEAFF
d_gene: TRBD1; j_gene: TRBJ2-3; v_gene: TRBV27; abundance: NA; CDR3nt: TGTGCCAGCATGGTTTTGAGGGGGCAGACAGATACGCAGTATTTT; CDR3aa: CASMVLRGQTDTQYF